The next 7 T cell receptor beta chains were all read from a single sample in a study of T cell responses to AZD1222 COVID-19 vaccine. The protocol was immunoSEQ multiplex PCR, while the TCRdb copy is restricted to in-frame clones and leaves out a portion. This table holds around 150,000 clones, roughly nine tenths found once. This specimen consisted of peripheral blood, obtained on day 0 of AZD1222 vaccination. Source of these receptors: an adult in good health.

This clone turned up a few times. The chain employs TRBV6-5 and TRBJ1-1; D gene uncertain. This CDR3 contains 13 residues. The V end was cut by 6 bases, the J end by 1 base, with 9 bases between. CDR1 is MNHEY, CDR2 SVGAGI, per germline. The CDR3 spells CASSRTANTEAFF. The CDR3 nucleotides are TGTGCCAGCAGCAGGACGGCGAACACTGAAGCTTTCTTT.

This clone was seen a handful of times. This chain joins TRBV29-1 and TRBJ1-2; D gene ambiguous. CDR3 length: 11 amino acids. Germline CDR1 SQVTM, CDR2 ANQGSEA. Trimming took 8 bases from V and 6 from J, leaving 13 bases between them. CDR3 nucleotides: TGCAGCCTCCGGTTTCATGATGGCTACACCTTC. It translates to CSLRFHDGYTF.

This clone was found once. The rearrangement joins TRBV7-3 to TRBJ2-1; 7 nucleotides agree with TRBD2. This CDR3 spans 14 amino acids. V was clipped by 4 bases and J by 6 bases; unmatched bases: 6. Germline V gene lookup returns CDR1 SGHTA and CDR2 FQGTGA. CDR3 sequence reads: CASSSLPSGNEQFF. CDR3 in DNA: TGTGCCAGCAGCTCGCTACCTAGCGGCAATGAGCAGTTCTTC.

This clone was seen only once. V is TRBV9 and J is TRBJ1-1, with 8 bases fitting TRBD1. With V trimmed by 5 bases and J by 0 bases, 9 bases remained unmatched. CDR1 and CDR2 from the germline V gene are SGDLS and YYNGEE. The CDR3 is 16 amino acids. The DNA for the CDR3 is TGTGCCAGCAGACCCGGGACAGGCCTCATGAACACTGAAGCTTTCTTT. Protein product: CASRPGTGLMNTEAFF.

The chain uses TRBV6-5 and TRBJ1-5; possibly TRBD1 for D (5 bases). This CDR3 has 12 amino acids. Trimming removed 5 bases at V and 7 bases at J, with 9 bases between. Looked up from germline, CDR1 is MNHEY and CDR2 is SVGAGI. The CDR3 protein is CASSTGGQPQHF. As DNA, the CDR3 is TGTGCCAGCAGTACGGGGGGACAGCCCCAGCATTTT.

The CDR3 DNA reads as TGCAGCGTAGAAACAGGGGGTAGGGGCTACACCTTC. It translates to CSVETGGRGYTF. V and J are TRBV29-1 and TRBJ1-2, with 8 bases identical to TRBD1. The germline V gene has CDR1 SQVTM and CDR2 ANQGSEA. The length of the CDR3 is 12 residues. The V segment lost 6 bases and the J segment 8 bases; nucleotides outside the gene matches: 8. Supplemented by reference TRBV29-1 and TRBJ1-2, the full variable domain reads SAVISQKPSRDICQRGTSLTIQCQVDSQVTMMFWYRQQPGQSLTLIATANQGSEATYESGFVIDKFPISRPNLTFSTLTVSNMSPEDSSIYLCSVETGGRGYTFGSGTRLTVV.

This clone was recorded only once. The genes are TRBV5-4 and TRBJ2-7; 10 nucleotides match TRBD2. The CDR3 is made up of 13 amino acids. V shed 6 bases and J 7 bases; nucleotides not matched to a gene: 7. Germline V gene data show CDR1 as SGHNT and CDR2 as YYREEE (reference sequence). CDR3: CASTLAGVGEQYF. The CDR3 DNA sequence: TGTGCCAGCACCCTAGCGGGAGTGGGGGAGCAGTACTTC.